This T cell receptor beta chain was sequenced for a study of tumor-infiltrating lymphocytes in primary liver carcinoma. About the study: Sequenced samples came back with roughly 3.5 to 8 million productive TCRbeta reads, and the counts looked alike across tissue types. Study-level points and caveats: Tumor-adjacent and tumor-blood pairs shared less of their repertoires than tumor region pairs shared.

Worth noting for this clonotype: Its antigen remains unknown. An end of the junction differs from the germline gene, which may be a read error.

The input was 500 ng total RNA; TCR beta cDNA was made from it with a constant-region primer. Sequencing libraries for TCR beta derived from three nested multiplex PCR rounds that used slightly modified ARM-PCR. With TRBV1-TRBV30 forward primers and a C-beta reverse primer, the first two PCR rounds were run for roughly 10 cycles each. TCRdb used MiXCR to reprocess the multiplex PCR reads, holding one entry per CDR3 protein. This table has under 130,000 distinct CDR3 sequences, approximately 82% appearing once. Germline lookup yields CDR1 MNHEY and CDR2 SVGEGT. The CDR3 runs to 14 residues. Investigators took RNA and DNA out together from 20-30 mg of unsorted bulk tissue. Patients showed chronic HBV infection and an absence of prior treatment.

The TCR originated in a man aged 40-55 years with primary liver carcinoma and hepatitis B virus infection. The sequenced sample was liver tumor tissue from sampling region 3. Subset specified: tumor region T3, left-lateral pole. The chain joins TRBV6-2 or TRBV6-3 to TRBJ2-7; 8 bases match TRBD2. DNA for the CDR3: TGTGTCAGCAGCTCCCTACTAGCGGACTACGAACAGTACTTC. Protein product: CVSSSLLADYEQYF.